This T cell receptor (beta chain) was sequenced for a study of radiation and T cells in renal cell carcinoma. Sequencing was performed with immunoSEQ multiplex PCR; in TCRdb, only in-frame clones are kept and a portion is missing. In the table there are roughly 82,000 clones, nearly 90% of which are singletons. Time point meaning: blood 4 weeks post-SBRT, at nephrectomy. Treatment denoted: 15 Gy SBRT to primary tumor, nephrectomy 4 weeks later. This clone came up once. CDR1 is SGHTA, CDR2 FQGNSA, per germline. Trimming left V 1 base short and J 7 bases short, with 7 bases between. The CDR3 has 12 amino acids.

The receptor's source is a woman in her 70s with renal cell carcinoma. The sample in question was blood, obtained from a patient whose treatment included radiotherapy and nephrectomy. This chain joins TRBV7-2 and TRBJ1-2, with unresolved D. The CDR3 nucleotides read TGTGCCAGCAGCTTAGAGGTTGGTGGCTACACCTTC. The encoded protein is CASSLEVGGYTF.